The present T cell receptor beta chain was sequenced within a study of T cells in Graves' hyperthyroidism and ophthalmopathy. This clonotype was counted between two and nine times. What was amplified from RNA transcripts were TCR beta CDR3 regions. TCR CDR3 regions were first amplified by RT-PCR with HTBI primers. TCRdb ran MiXCR on the multiplex PCR reads and lists one entry per CDR3 protein. The profile shows a few hundred thousand distinct CDR3 sequences, under 20% of them singletons. Trimming removed 1 base from V and 2 bases from J, with 10 bases in between. The CDR3 contains 16 residues. CDR1 SGHRS and CDR2 YFSETQ come from the germline V gene. A NOSPECS grade of at least 4, a Clinical Activity Score of at least 3 and duration under 3 months were recorded in ophthalmopathy patients.

The V gene is TRBV5-1, the J gene TRBJ2-6; D is undetermined. The receptor comes from a man aged 18 to 35 with Graves' ophthalmopathy. Specimen: blood. The CDR3 DNA reads as TGCGCCAGCAGCTTGAATGGCCAGCCTGGGGCCAACGTCCTGACTTTC. It yields the protein CASSLNGQPGANVLTF.